The 17 T cell receptor beta chains below come from one sample, sequenced in a study of memory CD4+ T cells and cytomegalovirus serostatus (dated by TCRdb to 2018 to 2020). Single viable CD3+CD4+CD8-CD45RO+ cells were sorted as memory CD4+ T cells on a FACSAria II. Library method: the immunoSEQ multiplex PCR assay. In TCRdb, the immuneACCESS table is reduced to in-frame sequences with V and J assigned. These tables do not hold every clone; where another copy was compared, an unresolved V gene accounts for under half, and the others remain unexplained. The sample table records over 40,000 clones; 74% of these occur just once. The top ten clonotypes cover roughly 1.2% of the sample. Sequenced: memory CD4+ T cells from blood. Receptors originate from an adult in good health and CMV-seropositive.

The CDR3 here is CASSVGPMTGGYNSPLHF. CDR3 coding DNA: TGTGCCAGCAGCGTAGGCCCAATGACAGGGGGTTATAATTCACCCCTCCACTTT. The chain combines TRBV9 with TRBJ1-6, with 9 bases matching TRBD1. Looked up from germline, CDR1 is SGDLS and CDR2 is YYNGEE. This CDR3 is 18 amino acids long. Losses at the gene ends were 0 bases for V and 4 bases for J; bases not matched to a gene: 8. The variable domain in full, with the rest retrieved from reference TRBV9 and TRBJ1-6, is DSGVTQTPKHLITATGQRVTLRCSPRSGDLSVYWYQQSLDQGLQFLIQYYNGEERAKGNILERFSAQQFPDLHSELNLSSLELGDSALYFCASSVGPMTGGYNSPLHFGNGTRLTVT.

The chain is built from TRBV5-1 and TRBJ1-2; D is unresolved. The CDR3 totals 12 residues. Germline V lookup: CDR1 SGHRS, CDR2 YFSETQ. Trimming took off 0 bases at V and 2 bases at J, with 2 bases between the two ends. CDR3 in DNA: TGCGCCAGCAGCTTGGAAAACTATGGCTACACCTTC. Residues: CASSLENYGYTF.

The CDR3 coding sequence is TGTGCCAGCAGCTTGGTACTAGCGGGGGGGACTGGAGAGACCCAGTACTTC. Translation gives CASSLVLAGGTGETQYF. The chain uses TRBV5-4 and TRBJ2-5; 13 bases fit TRBD2. V shed 0 bases, J shed 4 bases, and the junction held 6 bases outside the gene matches. This CDR3 has 17 amino acids. From germline, CDR1 is SGHNT and CDR2 YYREEE (reference sequence).

The chain couples TRBV12-5 to TRBJ2-6; weak D call: TRBD1 (5 bases). Germline CDR1 LGHNT, CDR2 FRNRAP. The CDR3 totals 18 residues. With 5 bases removed from V and 5 bases from J, the gap between germline ends came to 22 bases. CDR3 nucleotides: TGTGCTAGTGGTGGCAAATGTGCAGGACAAAGTCGGGCCAACGTCCTGACTTTC. It is translated as CASGGKCAGQSRANVLTF.

This chain uses TRBV27 with TRBJ2-2; D may be TRBD1 or TRBD2 (6 bases each). The CDR3 is 19 residues long. Looked up from germline, CDR1 is MNHEY and CDR2 is SMNVEV (reference sequence). V was cut by 2 bases and J by 1 base, with 20 bases left in between. The CDR3 sequence is CASSLRSWRGTGNTGELFF. The CDR3 DNA reads as TGTGCCAGCAGTTTAAGGTCCTGGAGGGGGACCGGGAACACCGGGGAGCTGTTTTTT.

The table lists this clone with a few counts. This rearrangement joins TRBV6-4 to TRBJ2-7, with 7 bases identical to TRBD1. This CDR3 spans 16 amino acids. After removal of 7 bases from V and 0 bases from J, the junction contained 12 bases not matched to a gene. CDR1 and CDR2 from the germline V gene are MRHNA and SNTAGT. The CDR3 region has the DNA TGTGCCAGCACGAGATTGGGACAGAGGAGCTCCTACGAGCAGTACTTC. Its protein product is CASTRLGQRSSYEQYF.

The V and J genes are TRBV2 and TRBJ1-6, with 9 bases lining up with TRBD1. CDR3 length: 13 amino acids. With 8 bases clipped from V and 8 bases from J, the junction kept 4 bases outside the gene matches. The germline V gene encodes CDR1 SNHLY and CDR2 FYNNEI. CDR3 bases: TGTGCCAGCGGGACAGGGAGGTATTCACCCCTCCACTTT. Protein product: CASGTGRYSPLHF.

The chain has TRBV9 and TRBJ2-1; 8 nucleotides match TRBD2. This CDR3 has 16 residues. From germline, CDR1 is SGDLS and CDR2 YYNGEE. Trimming removed 0 bases from V and 6 bases from J; junction bases left unmatched: 8. CDR3 region: CASSVGGTRTSNEQFF. The DNA of the CDR3 is TGTGCCAGCAGCGTAGGGGGGACTAGAACTTCCAATGAGCAGTTCTTC.

V gene TRBV6-1 combines with J gene TRBJ1-3, with a weak D call TRBD1 (6 bases). V was cut by 5 bases and J by 0 bases, with 11 bases left in between. Germline CDR1 and CDR2: MNHNS and SASEGT. The CDR3 totals 15 residues. This CDR3 is CASSLGAFSGNTIYF. CDR3 nucleotides: TGTGCCAGCAGTCTGGGGGCTTTCTCTGGAAACACCATATATTTT.

This sequence joins TRBV5-1 and TRBJ2-3; D not certain. The CDR3 has 14 amino acids. Germline CDR1 is SGHRS and CDR2 is YFSETQ. The V and J ends lost 0 bases and 4 bases respectively, with 9 bases between them. The CDR3 coding sequence is TGCGCCAGCAGCTTGGCTGCGCCGCCAGATACGCAGTATTTT. This gives the protein CASSLAAPPDTQYF.

The chain combines TRBV13 with TRBJ2-7, with 8 bases matching TRBD1. After removal of 5 bases from V and 3 bases from J, the junction contained 6 bases not matched to a gene. Germline loops: CDR1 PRHDT, CDR2 FYEKMQ (reference sequence). This CDR3 is built from 14 residues. For the CDR3, the DNA is TGTGCCAGCAGCACCGACAGGGGAGGCTACGAGCAGTACTTC. Amino acid sequence: CASSTDRGGYEQYF.

V usage is TRBV28 and J usage is TRBJ2-4; tentatively, D is TRBD1 or TRBD2 (6 bases each). The V and J ends lost 6 bases and 2 bases respectively, with 11 bases between them. This CDR3 spans 14 amino acids. Germline V lookup: CDR1 MDHEN, CDR2 SYDVKM. The CDR3 spells CASSQGGTKNIQYF. CDR3 DNA sequence: TGTGCCAGCAGCCAAGGGGGGACCAAAAACATTCAGTACTTC. Full variable domain (rest looked up from reference TRBV28 and TRBJ2-4): DVKVTQSSRYLVKRTGEKVFLECVQDMDHENMFWYRQDPGLGLRLIYFSYDVKMKEKGDIPEGYSVSREKKERFSLILESASTNQTSMYLCASSQGGTKNIQYFGAGTRLSVL.

CDR3 bases: TGTGCCAGCACCACCAATGAGGGGGGGGTTGTCCATGGCTACACCTTC. It specifies CASTTNEGGVVHGYTF. This chain links TRBV9 with TRBJ1-2; maybe TRBD1 (6 bases). The V end was cut by 6 bases, the J end by 6 bases, with 24 bases between. The CDR3 consists of 16 residues. Germline V gives CDR1 SGDLS, CDR2 YYNGEE.

This chain connects TRBV6-5 to TRBJ1-1; no definite D call. This CDR3 has 13 amino acids. V was clipped by 2 bases and J by 10 bases, with 14 bases between them. From germline, CDR1 is MNHEY and CDR2 SVGAGI. The CDR3 region has the DNA TGTGCCAGCAGTTACCTAGGGTCCCCTGGAGCTTTCTTT. This codes for CASSYLGSPGAFF.

V is TRBV7-9 and J is TRBJ1-3; D perhaps matches TRBD1 (6 bases). Between the trimmed V and J ends, which lost 5 bases and 0 bases, there was a span of 11 bases. The CDR3 has 15 residues. Germline V CDR1 and CDR2: SEHNR, FQNEAQ (reference sequence). CDR3 bases: TGTGCCAGCAGCAAGGACAGTAACTCTGGAAACACCATATATTTT. Encoded protein: CASSKDSNSGNTIYF.

The CDR3 here is CASSLVGDRGDEQYF. CDR3 sequence (DNA): TGTGCCAGCAGCTTGGTCGGGGACAGGGGGGACGAGCAGTACTTC. This chain uses TRBV5-6 with TRBJ2-7; 11 bases fit TRBD1. Trimming removed 0 bases from V and 5 bases from J; junction bases left unmatched: 4. Per the germline V gene, CDR1 is SGHDT and CDR2 is YYEEEE. The CDR3 covers 15 residues.

The genes are TRBV4-2 and TRBJ1-2; 7 bases fit TRBD1. The CDR3 length is 17 residues. V lost 4 bases and J lost 2; bases outside the gene matches: 13. The germline V gene has CDR1 LGHNA and CDR2 YNFKEQ. The CDR3 region has the DNA TGTGCCAGCAGCCTTCCCCTTTACAGGGGTCCCAACTATGGCTACACCTTC. This gives the protein CASSLPLYRGPNYGYTF.